Below, 21 T cell receptor beta chains from the same sample are listed, as sequenced in a study of T-cell memory formation after mild COVID-19. TCRdb re-called the 5' RACE reads through MiXCR, storing one row per CDR3 protein. The sample has around 250,000 distinct CDR3 sequences, over 15% seen once; the top ten hold roughly a fifth. What was sequenced was PBMCs or a T cell subset sorted from them (not recorded which). The receptors derive from a man aged 18 to 30 who had mild COVID-19 (a few samples of this study predate the infection). Cell type and time point are not known.

This clonotype was found a few times. This CDR3 reads CASSQNSEGSSGEETQYF. As DNA, the CDR3 is TGCGCCAGCAGTCAAAACTCGGAGGGGTCTAGCGGGGAAGAGACCCAGTACTTC. The gene calls are TRBV23-1 and TRBJ2-5, with 9 bases lining up with TRBD2. TRBV23-1 is classed as an ORF, of uncertain function. The CDR3 is made up of 18 amino acids. V dropped 2 bases and J dropped 3; count of bases not matched to a gene: 13.

The DNA for the CDR3 is TGTGCCAGCAGCTCCGGTGTGGTAAATCTAGGTGGGGAGCTGTTTTTT. Protein sequence: CASSSGVVNLGGELFF. V gene TRBV7-3 combines with J gene TRBJ2-2; D gene unclear. There are 16 residues in the CDR3. Trimming stripped 4 bases from V and 8 bases from J, with 20 bases between. Germline V lookup: CDR1 SGHTA, CDR2 FQGTGA.

The V gene is TRBV6-2 or TRBV6-3, the J gene TRBJ1-4; possibly TRBD1 for D (5 bases). V dropped 4 bases and J dropped 8 bases, with 20 bases sitting between them. This CDR3 spans 16 amino acids. The V gene's germline CDR1 is MNHEY and CDR2 SVGEGT. The CDR3 sequence: CASSSRTPKGFEKLFF. The CDR3 DNA reads as TGTGCCAGCAGTTCCAGGACACCAAAAGGATTCGAAAAACTGTTTTTT.

CDR3 loop: CASSSEGTGEAFF. As DNA, the CDR3 is TGCGCCAGCAGCTCAGAAGGGACAGGGGAAGCTTTCTTT. The chain employs TRBV5-1 and TRBJ1-1; 9 nucleotides agree with TRBD1. Trimming cost V 3 bases and J 8 bases; bases outside gene matches: 5. The CDR3 is 13 amino acids. CDR1 is SGHRS, CDR2 YFSETQ, per germline.

The chain carries TRBV7-9 and TRBJ2-7; no reliable D call. CDR1 is SEHNR and CDR2 is FQNEAQ in the germline V gene (reference sequence). This CDR3 has 13 residues. Trimming took 6 bases from V and 2 from J, leaving 11 bases between them. CDR3 DNA sequence: TGTGCCAGCAGGGTCGACGGAACCTACGAGCAGTACTTC. This translates into CASRVDGTYEQYF.

Only a few counts were recorded for this clonotype. The chain couples TRBV5-5 to TRBJ1-6; TRBD1 aligns across 8 bases. Germline-derived CDR1 and CDR2 are SGHKS and YYEKEE (reference sequence). With V trimmed by 0 bases and J by 9 bases, 11 bases remained unmatched. This CDR3 has 17 amino acids. CDR3 nucleotides: TGTGCCAGCAGCTTGGGCCAGGGGGCCGGGTACGCTTCACCCCTCCACTTT. Translation gives CASSLGQGAGYASPLHF.

This clonotype occurred a few times. The rearrangement joins TRBV7-2 to TRBJ1-1; D perhaps matches TRBD1 (5 bases). Germline CDR1 reads SGHTA; CDR2 reads FQGNSA. The V end lost 5 bases, the J end lost 7 bases, and 17 bases lay between the germline ends. The CDR3 runs to 14 residues. CDR3 sequence (DNA): TGTGCCAGCAGCCCCGGGGGGGGTTTTGATGAAGCTTTCTTT. It yields the protein CASSPGGGFDEAFF. The variable domain in full, with the rest retrieved from reference TRBV7-2 and TRBJ1-1, is GAGVSQSPSNKVTEKGKDVELRCDPISGHTALYWYRQSLGQGLEFLIYFQGNSAPDKSGLPSDRFSAERTGGSVSTLTIQRTQQEDSAVYLCASSPGGGFDEAFFGQGTRLTVV.

This clonotype was found a few times. This chain connects TRBV7-2 to TRBJ1-2, with 9 bases lining up with TRBD1. V lost 2 bases to trimming and J lost 4 bases; unmatched junction nucleotides: 8. Germline CDR1 SGHTA, CDR2 FQGNSA. The CDR3 loop spans 16 amino acids. This CDR3 is CASSLRTGGGSYGYTF. As DNA, the CDR3 is TGTGCCAGCAGCTTACGAACAGGGGGCGGCTCCTATGGCTACACCTTC.

The gene calls are TRBV4-2 and TRBJ1-1; D may be TRBD1 (5 bases). Trimming took off 0 bases at V and 6 bases at J, with 17 bases between the two ends. From germline, CDR1 is LGHNA and CDR2 YNFKEQ. CDR3 length: 16 residues. CDR3 amino acids: CASSQDIIRGKAEAFF. CDR3 bases: TGTGCCAGCAGCCAAGATATTATAAGGGGAAAGGCTGAAGCTTTCTTT.

The rearrangement joins TRBV4-3 to TRBJ2-5; TRBD2 matches at 8 bases. V gave up 4 bases and J gave up 6 bases; unmatched junction bases: 13. Germline CDR1 reads LGHNA; CDR2 reads YSLEER. The CDR3 is 16 residues long. This CDR3 reads CASSRSVGGGIKTQYF. The CDR3 DNA sequence: TGCGCCAGCAGCCGTTCCGTTGGCGGGGGGATAAAGACCCAGTACTTC.

The rearrangement joins TRBV9 to TRBJ2-3; 8 bases are a match to TRBD1. Per the germline V gene, CDR1 is SGDLS and CDR2 is YYNGEE. The junction had 6 bases not matched to a gene; V was cut back by 4 bases and J by 5 bases. The CDR3 contains 14 residues. The CDR3 loop is CASSPGQALDTQYF. The DNA of the CDR3 is TGTGCCAGCAGCCCGGGACAGGCTTTAGATACGCAGTATTTT.

The V gene is TRBV5-6, the J gene TRBJ2-7; 10 positions match TRBD1. Per germline, CDR1 SGHDT and CDR2 YYEEEE. Trimming took 4 bases from V and 4 from J; bases not matched to a gene: 14. This CDR3 is 17 amino acids long. In nucleotides, the CDR3 is TGTGCCAGCAGCGGAATCTGGGACAGGGGTCTCACTTACGAGCAGTACGTC. Protein: CASSGIWDRGLTYEQYV.

This clonotype has only a few counts. The chain uses TRBV11-2 and TRBJ2-2; a weak D match, TRBD1 (5 bases). Trimming took 7 bases from V and 2 from J, leaving 14 bases between them. The CDR3 runs to 15 residues. Germline loops: CDR1 SGHAT, CDR2 FQNNGV. The CDR3 loop reads CASTGPTVNTGELFF. DNA of the CDR3: TGTGCCAGCACAGGGCCGACCGTTAACACCGGGGAGCTGTTTTTT. The whole variable domain, remainder taken from reference TRBV11-2 and TRBJ2-2, is EAGVAQSPRYKIIEKRQSVAFWCNPISGHATLYWYQQILGQGPKLLIQFQNNGVVDDSQLPKDRFSAERLKGVDSTLKIQPAKLEDSAVYLCASTGPTVNTGELFFGEGSRLTVL.

This chain links TRBV6-5 with TRBJ2-2, with 8 nucleotides matching TRBD1. Germline CDR1 and CDR2: MNHEY and SVGAGI. V lost 5 bases to trimming and J lost 4 bases; unmatched junction nucleotides: 6. CDR3 length: 15 residues. The CDR3 loop is CASSPIQGGTGELFF. The DNA of the CDR3 is TGTGCCAGCAGTCCTATACAGGGGGGCACCGGGGAGCTGTTTTTT.

The V gene is TRBV4-3, the J gene TRBJ2-7; maybe TRBD1 (6 bases). Looked up from germline, CDR1 is LGHNA and CDR2 is YSLEER. The CDR3 runs 14 residues. Trimming left V 3 bases short and J 3 bases short, with 12 bases between. CDR3: CASSQALGGYEQYF. The CDR3 DNA follows: TGCGCCAGCAGCCAGGCCCTAGGGGGCTACGAGCAGTACTTC.

In nucleotides, the CDR3 is TGTGCCAGCAGCGTAGCCGGGACTAGCCGCACAGATACGCAGTATTTT. It codes for CASSVAGTSRTDTQYF. The genes are TRBV7-3 and TRBJ2-3; 9 bases align to TRBD2. Germline V gene lookup returns CDR1 SGHTA and CDR2 FQGTGA. V lost 5 bases, J lost 1 base, and 7 bases stayed unmatched. There are 16 residues in the CDR3.

CDR3 loop: CASSQPTQGLWQPQHF. The CDR3 DNA reads TGCGCCAGCAGCCAACCCACTCAAGGCTTGTGGCAGCCCCAGCATTTT. The chain couples TRBV4-1 to TRBJ1-5; D is unresolved. Germline CDR1 and CDR2: MGHRA and YSYEKL. CDR3 length: 16 amino acids. Trimming removed 2 bases from V and 7 bases from J, with 18 bases in between.

This clonotype was recorded at least ten times. The chain employs TRBV6-4 and TRBJ2-3; D uncertain. The V and J ends lost 3 bases and 0 bases respectively, with 4 bases between them. Germline-derived CDR1 and CDR2 are MRHNA and SNTAGT. The CDR3 has 13 amino acids. CDR3 DNA: TGTGCCAGCAGTGAGGGGAGCACAGATACGCAGTATTTT. It is translated as CASSEGSTDTQYF.

A remark on this clonotype: One junction end disagrees with the germline gene, perhaps due to a read error. This chain joins TRBV5-1 and TRBJ1-4; D is perhaps TRBD1 (6 bases). CDR3 length: 14 residues. Germline V gene data show CDR1 as SGHRS and CDR2 as YFSETQ. This CDR3 reads CASTGGEHGEKLIF. DNA of the CDR3: TGCGCCAGCACGGGGGGCGAGCACGGTGAAAAACTGATTTTT. The whole variable domain, filled in from reference TRBV5-1 and TRBJ1-4, reads KAGVTQTPRYLIKTRGQQVTLSCSPISGHRSVSWYQQTPGQGLQFLFEYFSETQRNKGNFPGRFSGRQFSNSRSEMNVSTLELGDSALYLCASTGGEHGEKLIFGSGTQLSVL.

Written as DNA, the CDR3 is TGTGCCAGCACCCCCGTCAATCGGGGCACTGAAGCTTTCTTT. Encoded protein: CASTPVNRGTEAFF. The V and J genes are TRBV12-3 or TRBV12-4 and TRBJ1-1; D uncertain. Trimming cost V 7 bases and J 4 bases, with 16 bases left between them. The CDR3 totals 14 residues.

The rearrangement joins TRBV29-1 to TRBJ2-5; 9 nucleotides match TRBD1. Losses at the gene ends were 1 base for V and 2 bases for J; bases not matched to a gene: 5. The CDR3 has 15 amino acids. CDR1 and CDR2 (germline): SQVTM, ANQGSEA. The CDR3 bases are TGCAGCGTTGAAGTCCCGGACAGGGGTCAAGAGACCCAGTACTTC. This sequence encodes CSVEVPDRGQETQYF.